This T cell receptor beta chain was observed in a study of blood T cell repertoires in COVID-19. Overall study context: T cells, B-cell-depleted T cells, or PBMCs supplied cDNA or gDNA.

Here immunoSEQ multiplex PCR was the method, and the copy in TCRdb shows in-frame clones only, minus some. Of 150,000 or so clones in the sample, over 75% were seen once. Grouping used clinical history reported by participants in a survey and questionnaire. The germline gives CDR1 LGHDT, CDR2 YNNKEL (reference sequence). The CDR3 covers 15 residues. V gave up 1 base and J gave up 3 bases, with 10 bases separating them. The receptor was isolated from a man in his forties or fifties who had recovered from COVID-19. The rearrangement uses TRBV3-1 (or the pseudogene TRBV3-2) and TRBJ1-5, with no clear D. Sequencing was carried out using PBMCs or T cells enriched from blood (not recorded which). CDR3 coding DNA: TGTGCCAGCAGCCAAGCGGCAGACTACAATCAGCCCCAGCATTTT. It encodes CASSQAADYNQPQHF.